A selection of T cell receptor beta chains follows, all from one sample in a study of shared clonotypes between healthy human individuals. TCRdb's copy holds only in-frame clones and misses some; the assay was immunoSEQ multiplex PCR. Of about a million clones in the sample, 60% to 80% are singletons; the top ten hold about 0.89%. The sample was memory CD4+ T cells from PBMCs. All receptors come from a man between 18 and 35 years old in good health. Some clones in this sample may be carry-over from other donors' samples. The CDR3 runs from the conserved cysteine through the conserved F or W.

TRBJ2-7	TRBV6-1	CASGDRAFYEQYF
TRBJ1-2	TRBV11-2	CASSLSGTTYGYTF
TRBJ1-2	TRBV6-6	CASSRPGGIYGYTF
TRBJ1-3	TRBV14	CASSQMTGAGNTIYF
TRBJ1-3	TRBV28	CASSLFGGLSGNTIYF
TRBJ2-7	TRBV27	CASSIGFEQYF
TRBJ2-7	TRBV6-1	CASSEVWTSGRPYEQYF
TRBJ1-5	TRBV2	CASAGTGGDQPQHF
TRBJ2-6	TRBV18	CASSPPSGANVLTF
TRBJ2-7	TRBV28	CASSLGDYSYEQYF
TRBJ2-5	TRBV21-1	CASSKGLAGHPPQETQYF
TRBJ2-7	TRBV11-2	CASSSTGKEQYF
TRBJ1-1	TRBV6-5	CASSYSAGPEAFF
TRBJ1-2	TRBV2	CASSEASGYGYTF
TRBJ2-2	TRBV7-9	CASSLEDRAVFPLELFF
TRBJ1-2	TRBV6-1	CASRVRIYGYTF
TRBJ2-7	TRBV6-5	CASSTSWSAVQYF
TRBJ2-1	TRBV29-1	CSVDGTAPLGEQFF
TRBJ2-7	TRBV5-4	CASREAGGPSYEQYF
TRBJ1-1	TRBV5-6	CASSLYRGNTEAFF
TRBJ1-4	TRBV5-4	CASSLPGEGEKLFF
TRBJ1-2	TRBV7-9	CASSSGQGAEGYTF
TRBJ1-3	TRBV9	CASSTRTDPGNTIYF